Detailed here is one TCR beta chain. Its target is unknown. This record comes from a study of cytomegalovirus exposure and HLA in healthy donors. Study observations and caveats: A later examination showed that TCR association rates differed by HLA locus, with DRB1 most and HLA-C fewest. Sequencing likely caused a cluster of highly shared sequence variants. CMV serostatus was the sole immune exposure data available. Analysis was performed later, and it showed HLA-associated TCR beta chains to be more clonally expanded than equally common others.

Primers included in the PCR were 60 Vbeta and 13 Jbeta primers. Only in-frame clones appear in the TCRdb table, and some are missing; sequencing was by immunoSEQ multiplex PCR. The table lists over 70,000 clones, 76% of them singletons. Germline V CDR1 and CDR2: MDHEN, SYDVKM. This CDR3 contains 14 residues. The sequence derives from a male donor in good health and CMV-seronegative. The V and J genes are TRBV28 and TRBJ2-5; no reliable D call. The DNA end favors TRBJ2-7, so the J call may be wrong. The sample consisted of PBMCs. The CDR3 DNA reads TGTGCCAGCAGTCTCGAACTATTCTCCTACGAGCAGTACTTC. Its protein is CASSLELFSYEQYF.